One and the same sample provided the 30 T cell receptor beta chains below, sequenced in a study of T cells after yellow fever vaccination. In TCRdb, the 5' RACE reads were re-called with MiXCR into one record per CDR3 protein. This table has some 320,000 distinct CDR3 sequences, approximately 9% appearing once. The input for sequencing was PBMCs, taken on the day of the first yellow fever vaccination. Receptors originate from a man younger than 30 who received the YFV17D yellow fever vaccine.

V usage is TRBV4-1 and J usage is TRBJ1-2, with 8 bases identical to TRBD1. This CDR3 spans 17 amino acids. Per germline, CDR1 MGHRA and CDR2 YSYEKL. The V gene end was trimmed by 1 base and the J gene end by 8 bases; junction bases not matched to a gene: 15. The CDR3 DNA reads TGCGCCAGCAGCCAAGGAATGGGTGGACAGGGTCCCCGGGGCTACACCTTC. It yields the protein CASSQGMGGQGPRGYTF.

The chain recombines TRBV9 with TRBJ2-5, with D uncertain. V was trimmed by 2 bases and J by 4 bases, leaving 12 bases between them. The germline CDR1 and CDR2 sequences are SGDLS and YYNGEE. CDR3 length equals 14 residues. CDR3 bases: TGTGCCAGCAGCGTTCGAGCCCAATCAGAGACCCAGTACTTC. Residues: CASSVRAQSETQYF.

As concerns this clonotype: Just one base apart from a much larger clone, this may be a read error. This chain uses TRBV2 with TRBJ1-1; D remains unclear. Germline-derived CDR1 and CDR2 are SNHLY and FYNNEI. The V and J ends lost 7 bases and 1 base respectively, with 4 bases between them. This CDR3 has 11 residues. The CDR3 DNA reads TGTGCCAGCATGGAGAACACTGAAGCTTTCTTT. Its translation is CASMENTEAFF.

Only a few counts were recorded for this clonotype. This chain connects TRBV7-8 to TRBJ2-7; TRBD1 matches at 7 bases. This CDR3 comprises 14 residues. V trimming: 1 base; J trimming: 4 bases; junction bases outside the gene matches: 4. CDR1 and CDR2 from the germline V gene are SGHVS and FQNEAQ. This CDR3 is CASSLVGTAYEQYF. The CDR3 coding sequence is TGTGCCAGCAGCTTAGTAGGGACAGCTTACGAGCAGTACTTC.

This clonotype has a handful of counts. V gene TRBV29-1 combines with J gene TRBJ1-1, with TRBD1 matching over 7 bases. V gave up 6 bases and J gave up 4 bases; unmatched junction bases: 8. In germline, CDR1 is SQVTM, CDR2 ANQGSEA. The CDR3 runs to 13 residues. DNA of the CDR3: TGCAGCGTATCTCAGGGGGGCGGCACTGAAGCTTTCTTT. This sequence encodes CSVSQGGGTEAFF. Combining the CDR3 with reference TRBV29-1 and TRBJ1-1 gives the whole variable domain SAVISQKPSRDICQRGTSLTIQCQVDSQVTMMFWYRQQPGQSLTLIATANQGSEATYESGFVIDKFPISRPNLTFSTLTVSNMSPEDSSIYLCSVSQGGGTEAFFGQGTRLTVV.

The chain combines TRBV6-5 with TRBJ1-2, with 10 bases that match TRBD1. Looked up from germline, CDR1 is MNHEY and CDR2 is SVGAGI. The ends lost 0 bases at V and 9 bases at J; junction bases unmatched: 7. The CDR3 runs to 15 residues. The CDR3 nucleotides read TGTGCCAGCAGTTACTCGGGACAGGGGCTTTGGAGCTACACCTTC. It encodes CASSYSGQGLWSYTF.

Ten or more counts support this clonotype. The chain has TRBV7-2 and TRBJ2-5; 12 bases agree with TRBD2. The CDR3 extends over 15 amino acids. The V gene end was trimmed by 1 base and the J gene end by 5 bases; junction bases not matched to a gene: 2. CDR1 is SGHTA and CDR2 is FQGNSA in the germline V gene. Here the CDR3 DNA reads TGTGCCAGCAGCTTAGACGGGACTAGCGGGGAGACCCAGTACTTC. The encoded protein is CASSLDGTSGETQYF.

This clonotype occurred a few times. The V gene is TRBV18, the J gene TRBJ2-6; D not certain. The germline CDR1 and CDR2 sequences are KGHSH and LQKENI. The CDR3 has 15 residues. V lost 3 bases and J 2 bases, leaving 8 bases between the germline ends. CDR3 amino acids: CASSPWVTGANVLTF. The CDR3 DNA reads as TGTGCCAGCTCACCCTGGGTGACTGGGGCCAACGTCCTGACTTTC.

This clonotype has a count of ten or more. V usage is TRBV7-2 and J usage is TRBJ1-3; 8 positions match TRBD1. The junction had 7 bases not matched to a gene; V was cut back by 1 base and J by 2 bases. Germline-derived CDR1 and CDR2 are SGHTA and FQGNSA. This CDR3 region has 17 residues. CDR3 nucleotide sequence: TGTGCCAGCAGCTTAGTTGGTGACAGGGGTCCTGGAAACACCATATATTTT. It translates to CASSLVGDRGPGNTIYF.

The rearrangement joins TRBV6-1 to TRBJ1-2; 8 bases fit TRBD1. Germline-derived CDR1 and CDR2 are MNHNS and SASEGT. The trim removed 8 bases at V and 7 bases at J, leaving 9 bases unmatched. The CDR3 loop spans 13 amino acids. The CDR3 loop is CASRLRGLAGYTF. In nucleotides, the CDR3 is TGTGCCAGCCGGCTCAGGGGGCTAGCTGGCTACACCTTC.

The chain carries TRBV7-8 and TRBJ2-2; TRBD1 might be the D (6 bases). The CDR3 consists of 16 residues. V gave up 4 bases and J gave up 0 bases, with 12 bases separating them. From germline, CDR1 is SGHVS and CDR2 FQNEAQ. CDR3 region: CASSSYGTSNTGELFF. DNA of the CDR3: TGTGCCAGCAGCTCCTACGGGACATCGAACACCGGGGAGCTGTTTTTT.

CDR3 in amino acids: CASSQDWRGTEAFF. The CDR3 DNA follows: TGCGCCAGCAGCCAAGATTGGCGGGGCACTGAAGCTTTCTTT. The chain employs TRBV4-3 and TRBJ1-1; D call uncertain. The CDR3 is made up of 14 amino acids. The germline V and J ends were trimmed by 0 bases and 4 bases, with 9 bases remaining between them. Germline V CDR1 and CDR2: LGHNA, YSLEER.

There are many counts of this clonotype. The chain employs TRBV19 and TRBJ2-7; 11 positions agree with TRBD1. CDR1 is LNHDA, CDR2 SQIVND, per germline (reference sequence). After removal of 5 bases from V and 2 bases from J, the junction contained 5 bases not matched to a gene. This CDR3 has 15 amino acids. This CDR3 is CASSAGTGGPYEQYF. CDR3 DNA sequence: TGTGCCAGTAGTGCCGGGACAGGGGGACCCTACGAGCAGTACTTC.

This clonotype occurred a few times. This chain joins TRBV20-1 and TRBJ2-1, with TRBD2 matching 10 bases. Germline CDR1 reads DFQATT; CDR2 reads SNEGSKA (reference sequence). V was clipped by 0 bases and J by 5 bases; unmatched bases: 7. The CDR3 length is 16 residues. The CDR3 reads CSARDPLAGVDNEQFF. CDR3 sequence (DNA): TGCAGTGCTAGAGATCCCCTAGCGGGGGTGGACAATGAGCAGTTCTTC.

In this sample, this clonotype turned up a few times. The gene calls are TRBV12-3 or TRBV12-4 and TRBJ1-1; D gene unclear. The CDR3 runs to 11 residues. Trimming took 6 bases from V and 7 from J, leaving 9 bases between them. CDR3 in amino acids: CASSRAIEAFF. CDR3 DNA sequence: TGTGCCAGCAGCCGCGCGATTGAAGCTTTCTTT.

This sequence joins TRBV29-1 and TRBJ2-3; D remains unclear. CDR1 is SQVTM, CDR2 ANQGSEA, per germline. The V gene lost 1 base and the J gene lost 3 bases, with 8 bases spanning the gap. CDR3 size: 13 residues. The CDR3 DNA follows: TGCAGCGTTGAAGGGGTAATAACAGATACGCAGTATTTT. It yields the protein CSVEGVITDTQYF.

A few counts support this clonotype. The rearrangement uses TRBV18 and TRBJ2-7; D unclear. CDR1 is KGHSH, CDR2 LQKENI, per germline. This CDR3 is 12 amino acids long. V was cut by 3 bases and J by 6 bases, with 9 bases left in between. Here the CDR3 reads CASSPYSGEQYF. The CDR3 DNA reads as TGTGCCAGCTCACCGTACAGTGGCGAGCAGTACTTC.

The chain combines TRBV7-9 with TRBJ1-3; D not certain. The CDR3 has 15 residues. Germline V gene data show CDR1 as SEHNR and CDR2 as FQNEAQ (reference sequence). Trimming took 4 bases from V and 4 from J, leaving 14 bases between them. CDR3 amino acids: CASSSKDGAGNTIYF. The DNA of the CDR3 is TGTGCCAGCAGCTCTAAGGACGGAGCGGGAAACACCATATATTTT.

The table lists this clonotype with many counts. Here the CDR3 DNA reads TGCGCCAGCAGCCAAGATGGTCGCGATACGCAGTATTTT. Translated: CASSQDGRDTQYF. The chain employs TRBV4-3 and TRBJ2-3; no firm D call. V shed 0 bases and J shed 6 bases, with 7 bases lying between them. The germline gives CDR1 LGHNA, CDR2 YSLEER. The CDR3 is 13 amino acids.

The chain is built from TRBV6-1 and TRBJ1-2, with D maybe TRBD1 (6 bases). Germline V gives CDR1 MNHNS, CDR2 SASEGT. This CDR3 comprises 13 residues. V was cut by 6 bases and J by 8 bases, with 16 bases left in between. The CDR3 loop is CASRPGTKRGYTF. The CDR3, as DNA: TGTGCCAGCAGGCCAGGGACAAAAAGAGGCTACACCTTC.

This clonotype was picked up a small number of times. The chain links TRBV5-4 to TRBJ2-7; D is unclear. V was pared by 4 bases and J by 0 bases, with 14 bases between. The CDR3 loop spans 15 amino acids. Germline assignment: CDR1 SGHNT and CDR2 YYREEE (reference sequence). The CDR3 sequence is CASSAKDGRSYEQYF. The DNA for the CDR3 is TGTGCCAGCAGCGCTAAGGACGGTCGCTCCTACGAGCAGTACTTC.

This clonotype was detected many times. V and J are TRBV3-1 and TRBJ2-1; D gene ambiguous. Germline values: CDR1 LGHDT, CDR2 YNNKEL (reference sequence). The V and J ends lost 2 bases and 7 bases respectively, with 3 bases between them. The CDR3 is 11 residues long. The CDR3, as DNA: TGTGCCAGCAGCCAAAGGAATGAGCAGTTCTTC. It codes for CASSQRNEQFF.

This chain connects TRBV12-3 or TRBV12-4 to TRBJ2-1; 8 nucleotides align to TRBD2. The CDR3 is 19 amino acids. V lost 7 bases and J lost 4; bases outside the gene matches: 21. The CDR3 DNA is TGTGCCAGCACCTCGGGGGTTGGCGGGCGGGGGGTCTTTTACAATGAGCAGTTCTTC. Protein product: CASTSGVGGRGVFYNEQFF.

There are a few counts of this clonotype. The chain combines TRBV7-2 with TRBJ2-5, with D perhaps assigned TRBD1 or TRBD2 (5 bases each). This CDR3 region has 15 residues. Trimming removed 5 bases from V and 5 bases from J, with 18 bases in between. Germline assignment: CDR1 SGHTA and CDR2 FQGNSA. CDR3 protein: CASSISRVGTETQYF. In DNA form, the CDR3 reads TGTGCCAGCAGCATTTCACGGGTAGGGACGGAGACCCAGTACTTC.

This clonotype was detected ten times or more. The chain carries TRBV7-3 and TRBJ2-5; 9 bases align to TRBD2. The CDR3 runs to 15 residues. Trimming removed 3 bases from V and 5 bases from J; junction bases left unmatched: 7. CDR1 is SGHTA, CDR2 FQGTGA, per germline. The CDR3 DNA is TGTGCCAGCAGCTTCAGCGGGGGGAAGGGGGAGACCCAGTACTTC. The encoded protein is CASSFSGGKGETQYF.

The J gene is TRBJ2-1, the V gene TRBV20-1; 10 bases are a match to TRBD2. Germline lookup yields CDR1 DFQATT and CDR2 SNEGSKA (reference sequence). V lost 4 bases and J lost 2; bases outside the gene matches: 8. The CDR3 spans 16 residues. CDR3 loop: CSATTPLAGTYNEQFF. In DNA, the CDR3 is TGCAGTGCTACTACGCCACTAGCGGGGACCTACAATGAGCAGTTCTTC.

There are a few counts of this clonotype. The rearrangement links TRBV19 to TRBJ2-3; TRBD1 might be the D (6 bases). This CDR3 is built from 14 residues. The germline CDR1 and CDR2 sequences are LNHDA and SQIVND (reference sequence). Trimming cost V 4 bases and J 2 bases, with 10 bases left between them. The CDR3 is CASSSQGNTDTQYF. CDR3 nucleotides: TGTGCCAGTAGTAGCCAGGGGAACACAGATACGCAGTATTTT.

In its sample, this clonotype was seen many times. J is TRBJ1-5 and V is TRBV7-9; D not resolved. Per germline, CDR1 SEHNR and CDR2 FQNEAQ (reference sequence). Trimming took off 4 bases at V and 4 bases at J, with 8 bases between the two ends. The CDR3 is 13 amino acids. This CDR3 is CASSSSGNQPQHF. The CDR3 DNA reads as TGTGCCAGCAGCTCCTCCGGGAATCAGCCCCAGCATTTT.

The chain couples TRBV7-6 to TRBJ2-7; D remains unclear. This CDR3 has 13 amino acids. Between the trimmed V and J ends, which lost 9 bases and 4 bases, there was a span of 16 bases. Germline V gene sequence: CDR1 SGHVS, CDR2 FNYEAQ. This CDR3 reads CASKQASGYEQYF. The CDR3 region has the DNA TGTGCCAGTAAGCAGGCTAGTGGGTACGAGCAGTACTTC.

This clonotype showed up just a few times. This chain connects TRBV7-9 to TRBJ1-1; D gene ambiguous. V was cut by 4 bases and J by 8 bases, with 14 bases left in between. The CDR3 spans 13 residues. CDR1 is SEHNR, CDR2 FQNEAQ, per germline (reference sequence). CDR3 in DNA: TGTGCCAGCAGCTCTGGTTGGATGGCCGAAGCTTTCTTT. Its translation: CASSSGWMAEAFF.